Included here is one T cell receptor beta chain sequence, with context. The antigen is unknown. CDR1 is LNHNV and CDR2 is YYDKDF in the germline V gene (reference sequence). The CDR3 runs 12 residues. The V gene end was trimmed by 6 bases and the J gene end by 8 bases; junction bases not matched to a gene: 4. Both 60 Vbeta primers and 13 Jbeta primers went into the PCR. The assay was immunoSEQ multiplex PCR, and TCRdb's table has in-frame clones only and misses some. The sample lists over 55,000 clones; around 83% were seen once. This specimen belongs to a study of cytomegalovirus exposure and HLA in healthy donors. Notes on the study in general: HLA allele associations emerged for some 16,000 TCR beta sequences in a later analysis, at 0.05 false discovery rate. Accurate predictions that matched the HLA-A and HLA-B alleles of most subjects were reportedly made from TCR beta sequences. A later analysis appeared to link common viral pathogens to several of the most significant clusters. Productive rates of about 90% or about 30% were seen for most TCR beta V segments in an earlier analysis.

This TCR was recovered from a man aged 35 to 55 in good health and CMV-seronegative. Sequenced sample: PBMCs. The chain has TRBV15 and TRBJ1-2; 9 bases are shared with TRBD1. The DNA of the CDR3 is TGTGCCACCAGTACAGGGGGCATAGGCTACACCTTC. Protein: CATSTGGIGYTF. Full variable domain (rest looked up from reference TRBV15 and TRBJ1-2): DAMVIQNPRYQVTQFGKPVTLSCSQTLNHNVMYWYQQKSSQAPKLLFHYYDKDFNNEADTPDNFQSRRPNTSFCFLDIRSPGLGDTAMYLCATSTGGIGYTFGSGTRLTVV.